The 27 T cell receptor beta chains presented below share a single source sample, sequenced in a study of human T cells and chemical hapten exposure (dated by TCRdb to 2020 to 2022). Libraries were made using RACE. The run used a NextSeq 500. Clones were called with MiXCR by TCRdb after fastp trimmed the public reads at Q25, and only in-frame beta chains were retained. Rows with one shared CDR3 protein collapse into an entry with the most common genes and DNA. For this sample there are approximately 350,000 distinct CDR3 sequences; about 6.3% appear just once. About 5.4% of the sample comes from the top ten. What this sample's time point label stands for: patch test 2, 6 weeks after DPC sensitization. The sample's treatment or condition, from its label and the paper: therapeutic diphenylcyclopropenone sensitization with weekly scalp DPC. The specimen was whole blood, collected in connection with sensitization to the hapten diphenylcyclopropenone (DPC). Receptor source: a young woman with alopecia areata. Some clones in this sample may be carry-over from other donors' samples.

This clonotype was seen many times. This chain joins TRBV10-3 and TRBJ1-1; 8 bases line up with TRBD1. The germline V gene encodes CDR1 ENHRY and CDR2 SYGVKD. V was clipped by 6 bases and J by 0 bases; unmatched bases: 6. The CDR3 length is 15 residues. CDR3 nucleotide sequence: TGTGCCATCAGGACAGGGGCCAGGGTGAACACTGAAGCTTTCTTT. It yields the protein CAIRTGARVNTEAFF.

At least ten counts were recorded for this clonotype. The gene calls are TRBV6-6 and TRBJ2-2; weak D call: TRBD1 (6 bases). This CDR3 has 15 residues. Deletions cut 5 bases from V and 1 base from J, with 11 bases between. Germline V gene lookup returns CDR1 MNHNY and CDR2 SVGAGI (reference sequence). The CDR3 DNA reads TGTGCCAGCAGTACCCCACAGGGGAACACCGGGGAGCTGTTTTTT. This translates into CASSTPQGNTGELFF.

This clonotype was detected ten times or more. The rearrangement uses TRBV20-1 and TRBJ1-1; possible D gene TRBD1, 5 bases. The germline gives CDR1 DFQATT, CDR2 SNEGSKA (reference sequence). V lost 5 bases to trimming and J lost 2 bases, with 15 bases between them. The CDR3 extends over 14 amino acids. The CDR3 spells CSAEDIRANTEAFF. CDR3 bases: TGCAGTGCTGAGGACATTAGGGCCAACACTGAAGCTTTCTTT.

The sample holds many counts of this clonotype. This chain uses TRBV7-8 with TRBJ1-5, with unresolved D. V lost 1 base and J lost 1, with 14 bases in between. The CDR3 contains 17 residues. The germline CDR1 and CDR2 sequences are SGHVS and FQNEAQ. CDR3 residues: CASSLDGPPDSNQPQHF. The DNA for the CDR3 is TGTGCCAGCAGCTTAGATGGTCCACCGGACAGCAATCAGCCCCAGCATTTT.

The rearrangement joins TRBV3-1 to TRBJ2-1; D uncertain. The CDR3 contains 14 residues. V lost 1 base to trimming and J lost 8 bases, with 12 bases between them. The germline CDR1 and CDR2 sequences are LGHDT and YNNKEL (reference sequence). The CDR3 coding sequence is TGTGCCAGCAGCCAAGTCCGCGGCGCTGATGAGCAGTTCTTC. Amino acids: CASSQVRGADEQFF.

The rearrangement links TRBV11-2 to TRBJ1-4, with unresolved D. Trimming removed 5 bases at V and 8 bases at J, with 6 bases between. This CDR3 has 11 residues. Germline CDR1 is SGHAT and CDR2 is FQNNGV. The CDR3 coding sequence is TGTGCCAGCAGCCAGACAGAAAAACTGTTTTTT. Amino acid sequence: CASSQTEKLFF.

The chain links TRBV3-1 to TRBJ1-1; D is possibly TRBD1 (5 bases). V was pared by 4 bases and J by 10 bases, with 19 bases between. This CDR3 contains 14 residues. Looked up from germline, CDR1 is LGHDT and CDR2 is YNNKEL (reference sequence). The CDR3 reads CASSPELGGSGAFF. The CDR3 nucleotides are TGTGCCAGCAGCCCCGAGCTTGGGGGGTCAGGAGCTTTCTTT. The whole variable domain, filled in from reference TRBV3-1 and TRBJ1-1, reads DTAVSQTPKYLVTQMGNDKSIKCEQNLGHDTMYWYKQDSKKFLKIMFSYNNKELIINETVPNRFSPKSPDKAHLNLHINSLELGDSAVYFCASSPELGGSGAFFGQGTRLTVV.

This clonotype has ten or more counts. This chain connects TRBV7-2 to TRBJ1-1; TRBD1 matches at 12 bases. This CDR3 contains 16 residues. The germline gives CDR1 SGHTA, CDR2 FQGNSA. Germline trimming cut 2 bases from V and 3 bases from J; bases unmatched to any gene: 4. The DNA of the CDR3 is TGTGCCAGCAGCTTAAGGGGACAGGGGGCAGACACTGAAGCTTTCTTT. Amino acid sequence: CASSLRGQGADTEAFF.

This clonotype turned up a few times. The chain recombines TRBV28 with TRBJ1-2; weak D call: TRBD1 (5 bases). The CDR3 loop spans 15 amino acids. Per germline, CDR1 MDHEN and CDR2 SYDVKM. V lost 6 bases to trimming and J lost 0 bases, with 14 bases between them. This CDR3 reads CASSFTGTPNYGYTF. The CDR3 DNA follows: TGTGCCAGCAGCTTTACAGGAACCCCTAACTATGGCTACACCTTC.

At least ten counts were recorded for this clonotype. The V gene is TRBV5-1, the J gene TRBJ2-5, with TRBD2 matching 8 bases. Trimming at V came to 4 bases and at J to 3 bases, leaving 2 bases not matched to a gene. Germline V gives CDR1 SGHRS, CDR2 YFSETQ. This CDR3 region has 13 residues. CDR3 sequence reads: CASSLRGEETQYF. The DNA for the CDR3 is TGCGCCAGCAGCCTGCGGGGGGAAGAGACCCAGTACTTC.

This clonotype showed up just a few times. The chain combines TRBV29-1 with TRBJ2-1; a weak D match, TRBD1 (5 bases). V was cut by 6 bases and J by 3 bases, with 12 bases left in between. The CDR3 is 13 amino acids. The germline gives CDR1 SQVTM, CDR2 ANQGSEA. The chain's CDR3 is CSVNGAHYNEQFF. The DNA of the CDR3 is TGCAGCGTAAATGGGGCGCACTACAATGAGCAGTTCTTC.

The sample holds many counts of this clonotype. The chain uses TRBV20-1 and TRBJ2-7; D remains ambiguous. The CDR3 covers 13 residues. V was pared by 1 base and J by 1 base, with 8 bases between. Germline CDR1 reads DFQATT; CDR2 reads SNEGSKA (reference sequence). The CDR3 DNA reads as TGCAGTGCTAGAGTATTGAAATCCTACGAGCAGTACTTC. Encoded protein: CSARVLKSYEQYF.

The sample holds many counts of this clonotype. The chain is built from TRBV12-3 or TRBV12-4 and TRBJ2-4; 8 bases map to TRBD1. This CDR3 is built from 16 residues. Trimming cost V 0 bases and J 6 bases; bases outside gene matches: 7. The CDR3 sequence is CASSLATGQAGNIQYF. DNA for the CDR3: TGTGCCAGCAGTTTAGCTACGGGACAGGCGGGAAACATTCAGTACTTC.

This clonotype occurred a few times. The chain combines TRBV18 with TRBJ1-5; weak D call: TRBD1 (5 bases). The V end was cut by 6 bases, the J end by 3 bases, with 12 bases between. The CDR3 is 14 residues long. Germline CDR1 and CDR2: KGHSH and LQKENI. The CDR3 nucleotides are TGTGCCAGCTCCCTCGGACAAATCAATCAGCCCCAGCATTTT. Amino acid sequence: CASSLGQINQPQHF.

In this sample, this clonotype turned up many times. The CDR3 protein is CASSNTGLPSHEQFF. Here the CDR3 DNA reads TGTGCCAGCAGTAATACGGGACTACCCTCCCATGAGCAGTTCTTC. The rearrangement joins TRBV9 to TRBJ2-1; 7 bases match TRBD2. V gave up 5 bases and J gave up 8 bases; unmatched junction bases: 13. The CDR3 sequence is 15 residues long. From germline, CDR1 is SGDLS and CDR2 YYNGEE.

The table lists this clonotype with many counts. This chain connects TRBV4-2 to TRBJ1-1; D is perhaps TRBD1 (5 bases). Trimming pared 0 bases from V and 10 bases from J, leaving 6 bases between. CDR3 length: 11 residues. Germline assignment: CDR1 LGHNA and CDR2 YNFKEQ. The CDR3 region has the DNA TGTGCCAGCAGCCAAGAGGGGCCAGCTTTCTTT. Translating it yields CASSQEGPAFF.

This clonotype was counted only a few times. V gene TRBV4-2 combines with J gene TRBJ1-1; 11 bases match TRBD1. This CDR3 has 15 amino acids. Trimming took 4 bases from V and 2 from J; bases not matched to a gene: 3. Germline CDR1 reads LGHNA; CDR2 reads YNFKEQ. CDR3: CASSPGQGANTEAFF. The DNA for the CDR3 is TGTGCCAGCAGCCCAGGACAGGGGGCAAACACTGAAGCTTTCTTT.

The chain links TRBV4-3 to TRBJ1-3; D unclear. Deletions cut 1 base from V and 0 bases from J, with 10 bases between. The CDR3 loop spans 16 amino acids. Germline loops: CDR1 LGHNA, CDR2 YSLEER. The CDR3 reads CASSQAGTSSGNTIYF. The CDR3 DNA reads as TGCGCCAGCAGCCAAGCTGGTACAAGCTCTGGAAACACCATATATTTT.

This clonotype was seen repeatedly, ten times or more. The V call is TRBV20-1, the J call TRBJ1-4, with TRBD1 as a possible D gene (5 bases). V dropped 1 base and J dropped 4 bases, with 16 bases sitting between them. Germline loops: CDR1 DFQATT, CDR2 SNEGSKA (reference sequence). The CDR3 spans 16 residues. CDR3 in amino acids: CSARASGTAFNEKLFF. DNA for the CDR3: TGCAGTGCTAGAGCATCCGGGACCGCATTTAATGAAAAACTGTTTTTT.

This clonotype was recorded many times. The chain carries TRBV20-1 and TRBJ2-1, with D perhaps given as TRBD1 or TRBD2 (6 bases each). The CDR3 length is 15 residues. The V and J ends lost 0 bases and 9 bases respectively, with 18 bases between them. CDR1 and CDR2 from the germline V gene are DFQATT and SNEGSKA (reference sequence). CDR3 in DNA: TGCAGTGCTAGAGATCCGAACGGGGGCCCCAGTGAGCAGTTCTTC. As protein: CSARDPNGGPSEQFF.

There are many counts of this clonotype. The rearrangement joins TRBV18 to TRBJ2-7; 10 nucleotides line up with TRBD2. CDR3 length: 14 amino acids. V trimming: 5 bases; J trimming: 7 bases; junction bases outside the gene matches: 8. CDR1 KGHSH and CDR2 LQKENI come from the germline V gene. The CDR3 loop reads CASSSAGGPQEQYF. CDR3 sequence (DNA): TGTGCCAGCTCATCAGCGGGGGGGCCGCAAGAGCAGTACTTC.

Ten or more counts support this clonotype. The chain uses TRBV5-1 and TRBJ2-3; 9 bases line up with TRBD2. Germline trimming cut 1 base from V and 3 bases from J; bases unmatched to any gene: 12. The V gene's germline CDR1 is SGHRS and CDR2 YFSETQ. This CDR3 region has 18 residues. CDR3: CASSLNSGGFPGTDTQYF. The CDR3 coding sequence is TGCGCCAGCAGCTTGAATAGCGGGGGCTTCCCTGGGACAGATACGCAGTATTTT.

This clonotype was recorded at least ten times. The chain joins TRBV6-2 or TRBV6-3 to TRBJ1-1, with 8 bases matching TRBD1. The V gene's germline CDR1 is MNHEY and CDR2 SVGEGT. There are 14 residues in the CDR3. After removal of 6 bases from V and 4 bases from J, the junction contained 7 bases not matched to a gene. In DNA, the CDR3 is TGTGCCAGCAGCCTACTTCAGGGGGCCACTGAAGCTTTCTTT. It yields the protein CASSLLQGATEAFF.

This clonotype was counted many times. The chain uses TRBV7-2 and TRBJ1-2; the D is unclear. V was trimmed by 2 bases and J by 4 bases, leaving 5 bases between them. The CDR3 sequence is 12 residues long. Germline loops: CDR1 SGHTA, CDR2 FQGNSA. The CDR3 region has the DNA TGTGCCAGCAGCTTAATCGCCTATGGCTACACCTTC. Translation: CASSLIAYGYTF.

The table lists this clonotype with a few counts. In DNA, the CDR3 is TGTGCCAGCAGTGCCGAGGGAGGGCCGGGAAACACCATATATTTT. It encodes CASSAEGGPGNTIYF. The gene calls are TRBV2 and TRBJ1-3; no reliable D call. V lost 4 bases and J 4 bases, leaving 14 bases between the germline ends. This CDR3 region has 15 residues. Germline values: CDR1 SNHLY, CDR2 FYNNEI.

V usage is TRBV7-2 and J usage is TRBJ2-3; 9 bases line up with TRBD1. Trimming cost V 7 bases and J 3 bases; bases outside gene matches: 8. Germline CDR1 and CDR2: SGHTA and FQGNSA. The CDR3 has 15 amino acids. The CDR3 DNA follows: TGTGCCAGCATGAACCTGGGACAGGGAACAGATACGCAGTATTTT. It encodes CASMNLGQGTDTQYF.

In this sample, this clonotype turned up a few times. The rearrangement joins TRBV7-9 to TRBJ2-7; 11 bases are a match to TRBD2. With V trimmed by 5 bases and J by 2 bases, 5 bases remained unmatched. Germline CDR1 and CDR2: SEHNR and FQNEAQ (reference sequence). The length of the CDR3 is 15 residues. The CDR3 protein is CASSKTSGGTYEQYF. CDR3 nucleotides: TGTGCCAGCAGCAAAACTAGCGGGGGCACCTACGAGCAGTACTTC.